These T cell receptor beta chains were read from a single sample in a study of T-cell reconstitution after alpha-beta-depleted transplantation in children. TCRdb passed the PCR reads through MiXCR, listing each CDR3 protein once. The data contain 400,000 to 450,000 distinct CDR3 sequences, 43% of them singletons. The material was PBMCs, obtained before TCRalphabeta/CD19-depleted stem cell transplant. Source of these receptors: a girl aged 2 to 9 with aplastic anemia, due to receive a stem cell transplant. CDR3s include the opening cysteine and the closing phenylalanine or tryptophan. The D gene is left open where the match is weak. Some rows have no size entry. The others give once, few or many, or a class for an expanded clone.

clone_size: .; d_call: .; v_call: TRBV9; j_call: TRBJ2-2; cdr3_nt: TGTGCCAGCAGCGTCCACAGGGCGGACACCGGGGAGCTGTTTTTT; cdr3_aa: CASSVHRADTGELFF
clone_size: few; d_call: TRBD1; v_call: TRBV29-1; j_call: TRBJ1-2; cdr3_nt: TGCAGCGTTGGTAGGACAGGGGAGGCCCTCACCTTC; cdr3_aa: CSVGRTGEALTF
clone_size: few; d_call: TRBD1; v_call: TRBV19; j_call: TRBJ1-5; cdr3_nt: TGTGCCAGTAGACCCGGGACAGGGAGCAATCAGCCCCAGCATTTT; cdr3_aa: CASRPGTGSNQPQHF
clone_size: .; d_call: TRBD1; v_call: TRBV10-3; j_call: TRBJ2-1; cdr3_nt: TGTGCCATCAAGGGGACAGGGAGCTACAATGAGCAGTTCTTC; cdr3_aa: CAIKGTGSYNEQFF
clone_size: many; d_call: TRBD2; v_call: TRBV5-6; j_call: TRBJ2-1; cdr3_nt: TGTGCCAGCAGCCTTCGGCGGCTAGCGGGAGGATTCTACTCCTACAATGAGCAGTTCTTC; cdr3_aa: CASSLRRLAGGFYSYNEQFF
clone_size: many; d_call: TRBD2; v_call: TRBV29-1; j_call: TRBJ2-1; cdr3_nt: TGCAGCGTTGAAGATCCCACTAGCGGCTACAATGAGCAGTTCTTC; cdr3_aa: CSVEDPTSGYNEQFF
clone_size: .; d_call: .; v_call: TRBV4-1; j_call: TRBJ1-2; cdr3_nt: TGCGCCAGCAGCCAAGAGACTAGTAACTATGGCTACACCTTC; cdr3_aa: CASSQETSNYGYTF
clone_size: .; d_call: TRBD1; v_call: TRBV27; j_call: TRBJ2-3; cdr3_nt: TGTGCCAGCCGCTGGACAGGGTCAGATACGCAGTATTTT; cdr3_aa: CASRWTGSDTQYF
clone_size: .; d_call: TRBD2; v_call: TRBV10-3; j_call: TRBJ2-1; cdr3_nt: TGTGCCATCAGTTACATAAGCGGGAGCTCCTACAATGAGCAGTTCTTC; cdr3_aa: CAISYISGSSYNEQFF
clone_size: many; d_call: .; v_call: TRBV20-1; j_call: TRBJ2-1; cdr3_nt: TGCAGTGCTCTGACCCGCACCGAGCAGTTCTTC; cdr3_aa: CSALTRTEQFF
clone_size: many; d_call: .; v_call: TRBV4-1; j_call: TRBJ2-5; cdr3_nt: TGCGCCAGCAGCCAAGCACACAGGCAAGAGACCCAGTACTTC; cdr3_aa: CASSQAHRQETQYF
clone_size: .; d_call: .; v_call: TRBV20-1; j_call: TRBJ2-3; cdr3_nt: TGCAGTGCTAGAGTTTTAGCGGAGAACACAGATACGCAGTATTTT; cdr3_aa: CSARVLAENTDTQYF
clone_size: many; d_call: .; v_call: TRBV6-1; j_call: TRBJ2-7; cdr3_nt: TGTGCCAGCATGGGACAACGCTACGAGCAGTACTTC; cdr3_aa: CASMGQRYEQYF
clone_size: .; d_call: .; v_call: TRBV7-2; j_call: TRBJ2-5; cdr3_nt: TGTGCCAGCAGCCCCAGGACCCAGTACTTC; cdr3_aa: CASSPRTQYF
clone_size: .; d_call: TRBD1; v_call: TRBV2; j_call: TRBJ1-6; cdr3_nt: TGTGCCAGCAGTGAAAACGGACAGGCGAATTCACCCCTCCACTTT; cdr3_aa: CASSENGQANSPLHF
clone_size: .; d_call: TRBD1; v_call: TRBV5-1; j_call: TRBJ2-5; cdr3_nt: TGCGCCAGCAGCCACAGGGGTACGATTGGTAGTTTAGAGACCCAGTACTTC; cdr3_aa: CASSHRGTIGSLETQYF
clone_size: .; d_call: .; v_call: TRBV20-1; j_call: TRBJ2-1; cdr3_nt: TGCAGTGCTAGTACGGGAAACTCCTACAATGAGCAGTTCTTC; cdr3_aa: CSASTGNSYNEQFF
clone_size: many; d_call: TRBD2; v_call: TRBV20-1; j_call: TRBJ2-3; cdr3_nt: TGCAGTGCGTTAGCGGGACCTAGCACAGATACGCAGTATTTT; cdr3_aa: CSALAGPSTDTQYF
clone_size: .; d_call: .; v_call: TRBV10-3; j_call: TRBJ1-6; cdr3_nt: TGTGCCATCAGTGAGTCGGTGGCGAGCTCCTATAATTCACCCCTCCACTTT; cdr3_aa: CAISESVASSYNSPLHF
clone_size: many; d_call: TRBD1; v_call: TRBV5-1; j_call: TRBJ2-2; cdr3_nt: TGCGCCAGCAGCCGTCCCGGGACAGGGAAGAGACGCACCGGGGAGCTGTTTTTT; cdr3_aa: CASSRPGTGKRRTGELFF
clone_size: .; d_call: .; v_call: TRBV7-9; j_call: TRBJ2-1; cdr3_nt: TGTGCCAGCGACGCTAGCGTCAGCTCCTACAATGAGCAGTTCTTC; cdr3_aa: CASDASVSSYNEQFF
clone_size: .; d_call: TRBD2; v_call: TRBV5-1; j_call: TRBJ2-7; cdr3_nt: TGCGCCAGCAGCTTGTCACTAGCGGATTACGAGCAGTACTTC; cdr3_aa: CASSLSLADYEQYF
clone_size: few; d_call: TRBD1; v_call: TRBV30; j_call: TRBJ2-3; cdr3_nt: TGTGCCTGGAGCGGAGGGACAGGGGAACAAGATACGCAGTATTTT; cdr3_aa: CAWSGGTGEQDTQYF
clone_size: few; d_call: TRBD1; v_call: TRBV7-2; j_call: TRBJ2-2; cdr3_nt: TGTGCCAGCAGCTCTAGGACAGGGGAGACCACCGGGGAGCTGTTTTTT; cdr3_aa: CASSSRTGETTGELFF
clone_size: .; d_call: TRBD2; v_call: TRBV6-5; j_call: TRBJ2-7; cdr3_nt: TGTGCCAGCAGTTTGACTAGCGTAGCCTACGAGCAGTACTTC; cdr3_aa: CASSLTSVAYEQYF
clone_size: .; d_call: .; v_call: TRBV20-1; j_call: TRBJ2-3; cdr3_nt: TGCAGTGCCAGGACCCTAAGCGATACGCAGTATTTT; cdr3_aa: CSARTLSDTQYF
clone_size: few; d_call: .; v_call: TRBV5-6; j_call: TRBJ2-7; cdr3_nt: TGTGCCAGCAGCTTGGAAGGTCTACCGGTCTACGAGCAGTACTTC; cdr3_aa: CASSLEGLPVYEQYF
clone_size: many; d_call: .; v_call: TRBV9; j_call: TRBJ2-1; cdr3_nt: TGTGCCAGCAGCGCCGACAGAAGCTCCTACAATGAGCAGTTCTTC; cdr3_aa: CASSADRSSYNEQFF
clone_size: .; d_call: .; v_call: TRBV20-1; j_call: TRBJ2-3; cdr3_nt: TGCAGTGCTAGAGGCGTGACAGATACGCAGTATTTT; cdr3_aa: CSARGVTDTQYF
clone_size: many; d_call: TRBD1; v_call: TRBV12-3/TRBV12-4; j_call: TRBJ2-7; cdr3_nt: TGTGCCAGCGGAGCGACAGGGTCCTACGAGCAGTACTTC; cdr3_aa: CASGATGSYEQYF
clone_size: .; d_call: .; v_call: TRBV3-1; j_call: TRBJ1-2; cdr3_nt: TGTGCCAGCAGCCAAGGCTCGGCCATACCCCCCTATGGCTACACCTTC; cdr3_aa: CASSQGSAIPPYGYTF
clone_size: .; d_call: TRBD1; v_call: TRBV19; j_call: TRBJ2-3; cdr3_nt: TGTGCCAGTAGTACAGGGACAGCCAGACCAGATACGCAGTATTTT; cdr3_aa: CASSTGTARPDTQYF
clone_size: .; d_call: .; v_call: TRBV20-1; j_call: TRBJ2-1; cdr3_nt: TGCAGTGCTAGATATAGTCTAGCAGACAATGAGCAGTTCTTC; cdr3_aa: CSARYSLADNEQFF
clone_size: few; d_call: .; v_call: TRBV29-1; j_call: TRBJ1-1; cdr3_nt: TGCAGCGTTGAACGCCACTTGAACACTGAAGCTTTCTTT; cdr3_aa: CSVERHLNTEAFF
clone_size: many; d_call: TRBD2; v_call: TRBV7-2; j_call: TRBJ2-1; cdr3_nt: TGTGCCAGCAGCTTTTACCTAGCGGGAGAAGTTGAGCAGTTCTTC; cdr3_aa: CASSFYLAGEVEQFF
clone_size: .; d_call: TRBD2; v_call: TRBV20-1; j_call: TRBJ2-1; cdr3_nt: TGCAGTGCCACTAGCGGAGACTACAATGAGCAGTTCTTC; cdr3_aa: CSATSGDYNEQFF
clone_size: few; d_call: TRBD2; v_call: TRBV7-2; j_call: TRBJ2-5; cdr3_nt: TGTGCCAGCAGCGGCAGCGGGACCCAAGAGACCCAGTACTTC; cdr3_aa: CASSGSGTQETQYF
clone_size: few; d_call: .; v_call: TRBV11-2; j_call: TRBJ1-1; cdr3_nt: TGTGCCAGCAGCTTTGTTACGAGTGGGACTGAAGCTTTCTTT; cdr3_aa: CASSFVTSGTEAFF
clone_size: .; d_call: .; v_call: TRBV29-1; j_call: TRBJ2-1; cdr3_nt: TGCAGCGCCTCAACGGCCGGAGATGGCGGTGAGCAGTTCTTC; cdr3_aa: CSASTAGDGGEQFF
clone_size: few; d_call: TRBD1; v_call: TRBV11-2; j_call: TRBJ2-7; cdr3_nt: TGTGCCAGCAGCTCCCCCGGGACAGGGGCCTACGAGCAGTACTTC; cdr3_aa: CASSSPGTGAYEQYF
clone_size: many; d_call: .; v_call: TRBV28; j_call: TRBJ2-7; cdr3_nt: TGTGCCAGCAGTTTGGTCTGGGACTCCCGGTACGAGCAGTACTTC; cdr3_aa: CASSLVWDSRYEQYF
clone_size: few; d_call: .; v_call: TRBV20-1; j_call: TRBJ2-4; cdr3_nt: TGCAGTGCCTGGGATTGGAAGAACATTCAGTACTTC; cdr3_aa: CSAWDWKNIQYF
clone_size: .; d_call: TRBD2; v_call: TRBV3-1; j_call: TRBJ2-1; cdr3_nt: TGTGCCAGCAGCCCCCCCACCGGGAGGGGCGATGAGCAGTTCTTC; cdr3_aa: CASSPPTGRGDEQFF
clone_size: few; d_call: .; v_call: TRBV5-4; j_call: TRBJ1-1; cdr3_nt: TGTGCCAGCAGCTTGGCGGGGGGGCGGGGCCCTGAAGCTTTCTTT; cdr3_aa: CASSLAGGRGPEAFF
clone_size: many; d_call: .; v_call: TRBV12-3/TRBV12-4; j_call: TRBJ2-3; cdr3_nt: TGTGCCAGCAGGTCACAGGGACGGTTATATTTT; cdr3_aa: CASRSQGRLYF
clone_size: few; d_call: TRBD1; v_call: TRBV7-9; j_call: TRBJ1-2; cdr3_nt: TGTGCCAGCAGCTCTTCCGGGACAGGAAGGGGCTACACCTTC; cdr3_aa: CASSSSGTGRGYTF
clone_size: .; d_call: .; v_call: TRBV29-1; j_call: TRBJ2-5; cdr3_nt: TGCAGCGTTGGCAAGGACGGTCAAGAGACCCAGTACTTC; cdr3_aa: CSVGKDGQETQYF
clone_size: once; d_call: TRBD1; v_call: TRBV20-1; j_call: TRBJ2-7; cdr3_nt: TGCAGTGCTCGGGCAGGGGGAGAGCGCCACGAGCAGTACTTC; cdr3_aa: CSARAGGERHEQYF
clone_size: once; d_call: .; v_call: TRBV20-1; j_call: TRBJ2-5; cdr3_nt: TGCAGTGCTAATCCTAGCAGGAGGGCCGGGGAGACCCAGTACTTC; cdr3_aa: CSANPSRRAGETQYF